Given below is one T cell receptor beta chain in context. Its specificity is unknown. This record belongs to a study of T cell responses to AZD1222 COVID-19 vaccine. Whole-study findings and limits: Repertoire collection took place solely once the T cell response had peaked.

Sequencing used immunoSEQ multiplex PCR; TCRdb keeps in-frame clones, though not all of them. The sample holds 70,000 or so clones, 83% seen once. The sequence was collected from an adult who received the AZD1222 COVID-19 vaccine. This specimen was peripheral blood, taken 28 days after the second AZD1222 dose.

CDR3 DNA: TGCGCCAGCAGCCAAGAATTTAACGGAGGGAACTCACCCCTCCACTTT. It codes for CASSQEFNGGNSPLHF. The chain is built from TRBV4-3 and TRBJ1-6; D gene unclear. Germline loops: CDR1 LGHNA, CDR2 YSLEER. The CDR3 covers 16 residues. Trimming took 0 bases from V and 10 from J, leaving 16 bases between them.